Below, one T cell receptor beta chain is given with its context. Its antigen target is currently unknown. No quality values exist for individual bases; no much larger clone is one base distant. Other nucleotide sequences in the sample specify the same CDR3. The sample belongs to a study of shared clonotypes between healthy human individuals (dated by TCRdb to 2018 to 2021). For the study in its entirety: The cohort included three men and two women between 18 and 49 years of age. Between about 0.94 and 8.9 billion PBMCs per donor were obtained by leukapheresis. To estimate repertoire size and how much clonotypes are shared between individuals, the study performed deep sequencing of blood TCR repertoires from roughly five healthy adults. Different laboratories and diverse techniques were used to prepare libraries and sequence TCR repertoires, to increase sequencing depth and limit assay-specific biases. Per donor, three plates each were used for CD4 naive and CD4 memory, two for CD8 naive, and one for CD8 memory.

The donors were healthy, HIV-negative adults who had no recently reported acute infections or vaccinations. All donors were Caucasian adults living in Nashville, Tennessee, USA. Magnetic negative selection was used to enrich CD4+ T cells, after which naive cells were positively selected on CD45RA and the negative fraction became the memory subset. After blood collection by leukapheresis, PBMCs were isolated using Ficoll-Histopaque density gradient centrifugation and then cryopreserved in the vapor phase of liquid nitrogen. Purity and quantity of every magnetically sorted T cell population were checked by analytical flow cytometry. Genomic DNA was isolated from each sorted fraction and quantified by UV absorbance on a Nanodrop 2000c. Using the deep immunoSEQ assay, TCR CDR3 regions were amplified from genomic DNA by multiplex PCR. Extracted genomic DNA from each cell subset was distributed evenly across all wells of several immunoSEQ 96-well plates, and each plate was treated as a replicate. For sorted subsets, approximately 200 ng of genomic DNA, equivalent to 25,000 to 35,000 T cell genomes, went into each replicate PCR. Purified libraries were measured with a Qubit 3.0 fluorometer, size-checked on a Bioanalyzer 2100, and measured again with the KAPA Library Quantification kit. Each immunoSEQ 96-well plate was sequenced on its own single-read 150-cycle Illumina NextSeq 550 flow cell. As for the authors' bioinformatics: Because the immunoSEQ output held only junctional sequences and lacked quality scores, the filtering could not match the filtering applied to full-length reads. To assign V/J genes and CDR3, sequences were annotated against IMGT germline references using PyIR, a Python wrapper for IgBLAST v1.9. Reads were removed for weak V/J assignments (E-value above 1e-6), missing CDR3, stop codons, out-of-frame junctions, or ambiguous translated residues. A V3J clonotype was defined by an identical inferred V gene, J gene, and CDR3 amino acid sequence. Percentage overlap between repertoires was computed as shared unique clonotypes divided by the size of the smaller repertoire. Richness of each repertoire was evaluated using RTK rarefaction, the Chao1 estimator, and Recon v2.1 estimates of unobserved clonotypes. Generation probabilities were computed with OLGA for all TCRbeta clonotypes obtained by the gDNA method from a few donors. TCRdb took over this immuneACCESS table, retaining in-frame rearrangements with V and J assigned. Such tables are incomplete; in checked studies, under half of the missing clones stem from an unresolved V gene, and the remainder is unexplained. V, J and clone size are taken as reported in that table, and D and trimming were inferred from the DNA itself. This sample is represented by approximately 1.1 million clones; about 84% of them were singletons. The ten largest make up about 0.52% of the sample.

CDR1 MDHEN and CDR2 SYDVKM are derived from the germline V gene. There are 13 amino acids in the CDR3, from cysteine to phenylalanine inclusive. Of all the DNA, just the CDR3 is kept, 39 bases in frame from base 1. V is clipped by 5 bases and J by 2 bases, and the sequence between their germline boundaries is 9 bases long. Findings and caveats that apply to the study as a whole: Clonotypes shared by all four sorted-subset donors showed higher generation probabilities than non-shared clonotypes. The small number of donors limited the genetic and exposure-history diversity represented. Sampling was restricted to blood, and TCR repertoires in tissues likely differ from the TCR repertoires found in blood. When a few donors were compared, the shared fraction of clonotypes was 5% to 6.5% for naive CD4, about 4% for naive CD8, roughly 2.5% for memory CD4, and 0.35% to 0.4% for memory CD8. Pairwise subsampling led to the expectation that sequencing depth would affect the degree of clonotype sharing among donors. Estimated clonotype richness was generally larger for naive than for memory subsets. Rarefaction of sorted-subset datasets indicated incomplete sequencing despite the large sequencing depth.

The rearranged segments are TRBV28 and TRBJ1-2; the D gene lacks a confident call. Sequenced sample: memory CD4+ T cells from PBMCs. The cell subset or site label on this specimen signifies: CD45RA-negative fraction. The sequence was collected from a young man in good health. Some clones in this sample may be carry-over from other donors' samples. The CDR3 reads CASSEPPNYGYTF. The sequenced DNA: TGTGCCAGCAGTGAACCCCCGAACTATGGCTACACCTTC.